This paragraph reports one TCR beta chain. This CDR3 is built from 15 residues. Trimming pared 3 bases from V and 4 bases from J, leaving 18 bases between. Germline CDR1 is GTSNPN and CDR2 is SVGIG (reference sequence). The patients all showed relapse after autologous stem cell transplantation, while their brentuximab vedotin exposure varied. The CD8+ T cells came from thawed PBMCs through magnetic negative selection. This record belongs to a study of PD-1 blockade in classical Hodgkin lymphoma. The table came from immunoSEQ multiplex PCR; TCRdb's copy has only in-frame clones and leaves some out. The sample gives 10,000 to 15,000 clones, approximately 79% of which show up once; approximately 25% is in the top ten.

The chain employs TRBV30 and TRBJ1-1, with D maybe TRBD1 (5 bases). The clonotype originates from a human donor with classical Hodgkin lymphoma. Sequenced here: CD8+ T cells from blood, sampled at baseline. The CDR3 coding sequence is TGTGCCTGGAGAGTGGCGGGGGGGGGAGTCACTGAAGCTTTCTTT. As protein: CAWRVAGGGVTEAFF.